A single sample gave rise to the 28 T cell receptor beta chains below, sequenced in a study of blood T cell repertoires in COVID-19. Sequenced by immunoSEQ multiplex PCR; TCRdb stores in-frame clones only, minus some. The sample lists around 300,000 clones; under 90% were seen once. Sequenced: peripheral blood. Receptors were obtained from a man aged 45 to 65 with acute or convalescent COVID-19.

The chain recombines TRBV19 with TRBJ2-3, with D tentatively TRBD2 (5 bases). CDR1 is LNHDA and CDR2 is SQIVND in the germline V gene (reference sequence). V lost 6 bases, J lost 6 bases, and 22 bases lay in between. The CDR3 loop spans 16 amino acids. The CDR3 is CASRPSGPQRVDTQYF. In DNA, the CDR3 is TGTGCCAGTAGGCCATCAGGACCTCAGAGGGTGGATACGCAGTATTTT.

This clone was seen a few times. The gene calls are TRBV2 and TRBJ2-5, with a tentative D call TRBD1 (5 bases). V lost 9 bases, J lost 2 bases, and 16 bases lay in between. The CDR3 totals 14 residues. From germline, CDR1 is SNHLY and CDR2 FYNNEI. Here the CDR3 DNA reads TGTGCCAGTCGGACACGCTTGATTCAAGAGACCCAGTACTTC. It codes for CASRTRLIQETQYF.

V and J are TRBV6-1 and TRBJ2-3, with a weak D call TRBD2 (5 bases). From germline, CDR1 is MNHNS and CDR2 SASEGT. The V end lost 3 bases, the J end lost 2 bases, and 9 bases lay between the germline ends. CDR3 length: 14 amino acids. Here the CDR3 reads CASSDKRYTDTQYF. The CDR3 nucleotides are TGTGCCAGCAGTGATAAGCGGTACACAGATACGCAGTATTTT.

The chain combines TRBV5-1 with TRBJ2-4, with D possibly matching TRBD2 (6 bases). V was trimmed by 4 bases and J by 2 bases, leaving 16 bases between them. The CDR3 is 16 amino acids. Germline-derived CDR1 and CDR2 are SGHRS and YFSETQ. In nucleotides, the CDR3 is TGCGCCAGCAGCCATGGCGCCGCGGGGTCCAAAAACATTCAGTACTTC. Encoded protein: CASSHGAAGSKNIQYF.

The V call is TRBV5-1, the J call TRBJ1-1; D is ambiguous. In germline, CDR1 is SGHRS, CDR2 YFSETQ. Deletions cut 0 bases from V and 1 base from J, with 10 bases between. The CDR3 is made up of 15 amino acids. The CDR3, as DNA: TGCGCCAGCAGCTTGGCTTCTCGAGGGAACACTGAAGCTTTCTTT. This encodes CASSLASRGNTEAFF.

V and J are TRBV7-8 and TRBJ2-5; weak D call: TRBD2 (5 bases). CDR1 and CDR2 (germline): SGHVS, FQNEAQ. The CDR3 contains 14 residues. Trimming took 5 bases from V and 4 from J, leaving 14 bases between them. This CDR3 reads CASSIPMAGETQYF. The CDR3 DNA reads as TGTGCCAGCAGCATACCTATGGCGGGAGAGACCCAGTACTTC.

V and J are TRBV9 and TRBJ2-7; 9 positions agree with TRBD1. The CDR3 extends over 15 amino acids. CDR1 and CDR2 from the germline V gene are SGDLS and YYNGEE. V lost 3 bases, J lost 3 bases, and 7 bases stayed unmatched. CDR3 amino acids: CASSAQGQGLYEQYF. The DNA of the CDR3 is TGTGCCAGCAGCGCCCAAGGACAGGGGCTCTACGAGCAGTACTTC.

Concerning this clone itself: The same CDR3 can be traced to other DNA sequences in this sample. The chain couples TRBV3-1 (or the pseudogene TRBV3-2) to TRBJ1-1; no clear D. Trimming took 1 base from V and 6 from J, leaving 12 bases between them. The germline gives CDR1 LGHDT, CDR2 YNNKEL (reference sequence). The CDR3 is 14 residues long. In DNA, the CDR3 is TGTGCCAGCAGCCAAGCGGGAGGGCGGTCTGAAGCTTTCTTT. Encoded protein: CASSQAGGRSEAFF.

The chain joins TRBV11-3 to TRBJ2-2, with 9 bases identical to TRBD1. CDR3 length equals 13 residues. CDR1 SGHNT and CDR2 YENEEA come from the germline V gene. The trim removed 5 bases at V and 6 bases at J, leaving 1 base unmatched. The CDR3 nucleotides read TGTGCCAGCAGCCGACAGGGGGCCGGGGAGCTGTTTTTT. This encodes CASSRQGAGELFF.

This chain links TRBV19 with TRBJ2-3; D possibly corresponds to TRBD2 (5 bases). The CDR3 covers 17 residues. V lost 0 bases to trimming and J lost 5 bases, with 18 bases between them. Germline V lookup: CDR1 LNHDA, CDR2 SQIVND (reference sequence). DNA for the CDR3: TGTGCCAGTAGTATAGATCCCCGCCGGTCCCGGGGAGATACGCAGTATTTT. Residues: CASSIDPRRSRGDTQYF. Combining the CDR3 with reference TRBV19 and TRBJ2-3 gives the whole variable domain DGGITQSPKYLFRKEGQNVTLSCEQNLNHDAMYWYRQDPGQGLRLIYYSQIVNDFQKGDIAEGYSVSREKKESFPLTVTSAQKNPTAFYLCASSIDPRRSRGDTQYFGPGTRLTVL.

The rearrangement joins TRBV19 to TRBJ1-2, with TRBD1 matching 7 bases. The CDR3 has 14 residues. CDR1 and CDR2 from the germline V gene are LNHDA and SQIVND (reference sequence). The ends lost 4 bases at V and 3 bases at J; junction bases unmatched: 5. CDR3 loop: CASSTDRSHYGYTF. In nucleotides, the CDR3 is TGTGCCAGTAGTACGGACAGGTCGCACTATGGCTACACCTTC.

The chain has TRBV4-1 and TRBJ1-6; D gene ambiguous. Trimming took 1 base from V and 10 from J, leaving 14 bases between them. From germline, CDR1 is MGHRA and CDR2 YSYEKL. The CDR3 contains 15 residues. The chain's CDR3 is CASSQGLLLRSPLHF. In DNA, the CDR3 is TGCGCCAGCAGCCAAGGTCTACTGCTGAGGTCACCCCTCCACTTT.

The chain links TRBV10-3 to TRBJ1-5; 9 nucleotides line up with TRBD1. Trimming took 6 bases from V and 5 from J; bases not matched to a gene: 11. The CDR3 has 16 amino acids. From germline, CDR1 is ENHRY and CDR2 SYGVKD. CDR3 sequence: CAISGAGTGMDQPQHF. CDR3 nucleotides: TGTGCCATCAGCGGAGCCGGGACAGGGATGGATCAGCCCCAGCATTTT.

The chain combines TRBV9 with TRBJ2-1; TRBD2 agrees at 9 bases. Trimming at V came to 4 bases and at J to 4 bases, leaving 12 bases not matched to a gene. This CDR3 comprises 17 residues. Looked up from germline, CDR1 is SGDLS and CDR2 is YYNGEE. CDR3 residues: CASSPPGGRGGYNEQFF. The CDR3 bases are TGTGCCAGCAGCCCCCCTGGGGGGCGGGGGGGTTACAATGAGCAGTTCTTC. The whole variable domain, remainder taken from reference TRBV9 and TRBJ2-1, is DSGVTQTPKHLITATGQRVTLRCSPRSGDLSVYWYQQSLDQGLQFLIQYYNGEERAKGNILERFSAQQFPDLHSELNLSSLELGDSALYFCASSPPGGRGGYNEQFFGPGTRLTVL.

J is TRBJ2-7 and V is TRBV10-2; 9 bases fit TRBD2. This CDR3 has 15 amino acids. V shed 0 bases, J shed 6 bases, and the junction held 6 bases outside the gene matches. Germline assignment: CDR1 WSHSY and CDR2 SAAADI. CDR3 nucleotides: TGCGCCAGCAGTGAGTCTTGGGCGGGGGGGGCCGAGCAGTACTTC. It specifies CASSESWAGGAEQYF.

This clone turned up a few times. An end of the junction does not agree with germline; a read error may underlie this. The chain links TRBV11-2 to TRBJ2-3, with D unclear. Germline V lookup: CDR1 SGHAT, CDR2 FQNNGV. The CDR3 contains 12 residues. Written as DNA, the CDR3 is TGTGCCAGCAGCCTAGAACATGATACGCAGTATTTT. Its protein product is CASSLEHDTQYF.

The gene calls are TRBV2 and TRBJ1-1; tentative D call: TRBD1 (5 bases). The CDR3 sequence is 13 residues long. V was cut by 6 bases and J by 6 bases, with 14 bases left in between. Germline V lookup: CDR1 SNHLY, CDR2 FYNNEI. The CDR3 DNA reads TGTGCCAGCAGAGTCAATCCAGGGCCTGAAGCTTTCTTT. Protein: CASRVNPGPEAFF.

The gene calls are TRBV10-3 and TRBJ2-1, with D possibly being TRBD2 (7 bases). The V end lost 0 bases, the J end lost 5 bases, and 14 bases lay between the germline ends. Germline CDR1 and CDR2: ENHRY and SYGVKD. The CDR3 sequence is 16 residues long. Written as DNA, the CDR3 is TGTGCCATCAGTGAGTCGTTGCGGGGGCGCGACAATGAGCAGTTCTTC. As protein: CAISESLRGRDNEQFF.

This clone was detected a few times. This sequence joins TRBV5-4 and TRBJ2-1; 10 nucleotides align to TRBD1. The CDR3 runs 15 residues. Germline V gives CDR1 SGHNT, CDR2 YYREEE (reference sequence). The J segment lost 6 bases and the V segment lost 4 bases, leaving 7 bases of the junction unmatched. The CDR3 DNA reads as TGTGCCAGCAGCCTGGACAGGGGGGCTAGCAATGAGCAGTTCTTC. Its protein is CASSLDRGASNEQFF.

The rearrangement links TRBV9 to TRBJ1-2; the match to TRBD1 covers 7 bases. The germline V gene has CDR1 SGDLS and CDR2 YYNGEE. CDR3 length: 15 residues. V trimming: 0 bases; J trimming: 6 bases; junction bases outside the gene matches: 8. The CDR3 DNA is TGTGCCAGCAGCGTAGGGACAGGACCCGCTAATGGCTACACCTTC. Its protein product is CASSVGTGPANGYTF.

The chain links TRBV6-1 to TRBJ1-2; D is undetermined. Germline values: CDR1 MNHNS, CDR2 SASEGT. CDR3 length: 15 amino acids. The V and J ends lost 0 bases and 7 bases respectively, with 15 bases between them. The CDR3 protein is CASSEAVSKLRGYTF. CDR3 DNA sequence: TGTGCCAGCAGTGAAGCCGTAAGTAAGCTCCGTGGCTACACCTTC.

The CDR3 sequence is CASSPQGLTGSNTEAFF. CDR3 coding DNA: TGTGCCAGCTCACCCCAGGGTCTCACAGGGTCGAACACTGAAGCTTTCTTT. The J gene is TRBJ1-1, the V gene TRBV18; D possibly corresponds to TRBD1 (6 bases). Trimming left V 3 bases short and J 1 base short, with 18 bases between. The CDR3 is made up of 17 amino acids. The germline V gene has CDR1 KGHSH and CDR2 LQKENI.

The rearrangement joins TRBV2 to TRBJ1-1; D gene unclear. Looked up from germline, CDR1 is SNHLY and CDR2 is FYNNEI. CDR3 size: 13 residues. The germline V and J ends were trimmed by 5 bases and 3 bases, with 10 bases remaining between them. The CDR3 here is CASSTEVHTEAFF. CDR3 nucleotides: TGTGCCAGCAGTACAGAAGTTCACACTGAAGCTTTCTTT.

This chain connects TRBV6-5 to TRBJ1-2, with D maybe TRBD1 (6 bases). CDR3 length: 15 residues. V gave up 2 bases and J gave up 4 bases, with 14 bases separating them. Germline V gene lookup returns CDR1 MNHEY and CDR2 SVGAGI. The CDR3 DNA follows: TGTGCCAGCAGTTACCTGGACAGTCTACCCTATGGCTACACCTTC. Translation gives CASSYLDSLPYGYTF.

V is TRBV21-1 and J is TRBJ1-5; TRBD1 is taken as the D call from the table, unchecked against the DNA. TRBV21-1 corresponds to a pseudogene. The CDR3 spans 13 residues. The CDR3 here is CASSKDRNQPQHF. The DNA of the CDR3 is TGTGCCAGCAGCAAAGACAGGAATCAGCCCCAGCATTTT.

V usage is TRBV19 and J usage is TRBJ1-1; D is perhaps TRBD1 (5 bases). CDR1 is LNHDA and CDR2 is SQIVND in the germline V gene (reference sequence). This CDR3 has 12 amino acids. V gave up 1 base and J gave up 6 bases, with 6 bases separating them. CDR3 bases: TGTGCCAGTAGTATAGCGGGGGCTGAAGCTTTCTTT. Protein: CASSIAGAEAFF.

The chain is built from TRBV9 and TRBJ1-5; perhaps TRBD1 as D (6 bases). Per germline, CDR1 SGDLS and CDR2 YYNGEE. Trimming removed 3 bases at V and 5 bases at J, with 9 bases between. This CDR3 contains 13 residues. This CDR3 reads CASSEGGDQPQHF. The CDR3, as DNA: TGTGCCAGCAGCGAGGGGGGGGATCAGCCCCAGCATTTT.

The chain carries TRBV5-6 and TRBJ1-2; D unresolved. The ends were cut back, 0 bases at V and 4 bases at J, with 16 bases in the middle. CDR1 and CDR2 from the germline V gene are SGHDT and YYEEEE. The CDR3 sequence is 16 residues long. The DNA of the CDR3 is TGTGCCAGCAGCTTGGTGTTAGACGTAGAGGTCTATGGCTACACCTTC. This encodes CASSLVLDVEVYGYTF.